The 21 T cell receptor beta chains in this list originate from one sample, sequenced in a study of shared clonotypes between healthy human individuals. Sequenced by immunoSEQ multiplex PCR; TCRdb stores in-frame clones only, minus some. Of 2 million to 2.5 million clones listed, more than 90% were seen once; the top ten hold approximately 0.13%. Source material: naive CD4+ T cells sorted from blood. Subset noted: CD45RA+ positively selected. These receptors all come from a man younger than 30 in good health.

CDR3 nucleotide sequence: TGTGCCAGCAGTGAAGGGGGCCACAATCAGCCCCAGCATTTT. It translates to CASSEGGHNQPQHF. The chain is built from TRBV6-1 and TRBJ1-5; possibly TRBD1 for D (5 bases). Germline CDR1 MNHNS, CDR2 SASEGT. V was cut by 1 base and J by 3 bases, with 7 bases left in between. The CDR3 is made up of 14 amino acids.

Concerning this clone: This CDR3 is also generated by other DNA sequences in the sample. The rearrangement links TRBV25-1 to TRBJ2-7, with a possible D match to TRBD1 (5 bases). Germline CDR1 MGHDK, CDR2 SYGVNS. The CDR3 runs 13 residues. Trimming stripped 1 base from V and 3 bases from J, with 7 bases between. The CDR3 bases are TGTGCCAGCAGTGAATCCCAGGGCTACGAGCAGTACTTC. The encoded protein is CASSESQGYEQYF.

This chain connects TRBV14 to TRBJ1-5; D call uncertain. The CDR3 is 13 amino acids. The germline V and J ends were trimmed by 4 bases and 7 bases, with 11 bases remaining between them. CDR1 SGHDN and CDR2 FVKESK come from the germline V gene. The CDR3 sequence: CASSRQPDQPQHF. In nucleotides, the CDR3 is TGTGCCAGCAGCCGACAACCGGACCAGCCCCAGCATTTT.

V is TRBV2 and J is TRBJ2-3; no clear D. Germline V lookup: CDR1 SNHLY, CDR2 FYNNEI. The CDR3 consists of 10 residues. The ends were cut back, 8 bases at V and 2 bases at J, with 2 bases in the middle. As DNA, the CDR3 is TGTGCCAGCTACACAGATACGCAGTATTTT. Amino acids: CASYTDTQYF. Together with reference TRBV2 and TRBJ2-3, the CDR3 gives the full variable domain: EPEVTQTPSHQVTQMGQEVILRCVPISNHLYFYWYRQILGQKVEFLVSFYNNEISEKSEIFDDQFSVERPDGSNFTLKIRSTKLEDSAMYFCASYTDTQYFGPGTRLTVL.

The chain carries TRBV29-1 and TRBJ1-5; 7 bases line up with TRBD1. Germline V CDR1 and CDR2: SQVTM, ANQGSEA. The CDR3 loop spans 12 amino acids. The V and J ends lost 7 bases and 6 bases, in that order; junction bases with no gene match: 6. CDR3 in amino acids: CSDTGEGQPQHF. CDR3 in DNA: TGCAGCGATACAGGGGAGGGTCAGCCCCAGCATTTT.

CDR3: CASSYHRTGLDEKLFF. As DNA, the CDR3 is TGTGCCAGCAGTTACCATCGGACGGGATTGGATGAAAAACTGTTTTTT. This chain links TRBV6-6 with TRBJ1-4; D is ambiguous. Deletions cut 2 bases from V and 6 bases from J, with 16 bases between. The CDR3 runs to 16 residues. CDR1 is MNHNY, CDR2 SVGAGI, per germline (reference sequence).

V and J are TRBV6-5 and TRBJ2-1, with a tentative D call TRBD2 (5 bases). Germline-derived CDR1 and CDR2 are MNHEY and SVGAGI. The CDR3 is made up of 14 amino acids. The V end was cut by 6 bases, the J end by 7 bases, with 16 bases between. The CDR3 protein is CASRAARLGNEQFF. The CDR3 DNA reads TGTGCCAGCAGAGCGGCTCGGCTCGGAAATGAGCAGTTCTTC.

V gene TRBV18 combines with J gene TRBJ2-1; D might be TRBD1 (6 bases). Trimming removed 2 bases at V and 5 bases at J, with 13 bases between. Looked up from germline, CDR1 is KGHSH and CDR2 is LQKENI. CDR3 length: 15 residues. The CDR3 protein is CASSPFQTGDNEQFF. CDR3 sequence (DNA): TGTGCCAGCTCACCATTTCAGACAGGAGACAATGAGCAGTTCTTC.

This sequence joins TRBV15 and TRBJ1-1; D call uncertain. CDR1 LNHNV and CDR2 YYDKDF come from the germline V gene (reference sequence). This CDR3 comprises 16 residues. The germline V and J ends were trimmed by 0 bases and 0 bases, with 11 bases remaining between them. The CDR3 nucleotides are TGTGCCACCAGCAGAGATCGAGGACCGATGAACACTGAAGCTTTCTTT. It is translated as CATSRDRGPMNTEAFF.

The chain joins TRBV18 to TRBJ2-7, with D hard to call. The germline CDR1 and CDR2 sequences are KGHSH and LQKENI. The CDR3 has 12 amino acids. V lost 0 bases and J 6 bases, leaving 6 bases between the germline ends. The DNA for the CDR3 is TGTGCCAGCTCACCACCGATCGGCGAGCAGTACTTC. Protein: CASSPPIGEQYF.

The rearrangement joins TRBV19 to TRBJ1-1; D perhaps matches TRBD1 (6 bases). Trimming removed 8 bases at V and 1 base at J, with 11 bases between. This CDR3 region has 13 residues. Germline CDR1 is LNHDA and CDR2 is SQIVND (reference sequence). The CDR3 here is CASYGQPNTEAFF. CDR3 DNA: TGTGCCAGTTACGGACAGCCGAACACTGAAGCTTTCTTT.

The chain employs TRBV30 and TRBJ2-2; TRBD2 matches 7 bases. V lost 0 bases to trimming and J lost 5 bases; unmatched junction nucleotides: 9. CDR1 and CDR2 from the germline V gene are GTSNPN and SVGIG (reference sequence). The CDR3 extends over 16 amino acids. In DNA, the CDR3 is TGTGCCTGGAGTGTTAATAGAGACGGGAGGACCGGGGAGCTGTTTTTT. The encoded protein is CAWSVNRDGRTGELFF.

This chain connects TRBV30 to TRBJ2-1, with 13 bases lining up with TRBD2. Per germline, CDR1 GTSNPN and CDR2 SVGIG (reference sequence). The J segment lost 11 bases and the V segment lost 3 bases, leaving 4 bases of the junction unmatched. The CDR3 sequence is 13 residues long. CDR3 coding DNA: TGTGCCTGGAGACTAGCGGGAGGGATTCAGCAGTTCTTC. Translating it yields CAWRLAGGIQQFF.

The rearrangement uses TRBV9 and TRBJ2-7; D is perhaps TRBD1 or TRBD2 (5 bases each). V lost 3 bases and J 0 bases, leaving 10 bases between the germline ends. Looked up from germline, CDR1 is SGDLS and CDR2 is YYNGEE. The CDR3 is made up of 14 amino acids. This CDR3 reads CASSGGFSSYEQYF. CDR3 sequence (DNA): TGTGCCAGCAGCGGGGGGTTTAGCTCCTACGAGCAGTACTTC.

The rearrangement joins TRBV18 to TRBJ1-6; D is perhaps TRBD1 (5 bases). Germline CDR1 is KGHSH and CDR2 is LQKENI. CDR3 length equals 15 residues. The V end was cut by 2 bases, the J end by 5 bases, with 10 bases between. The CDR3 bases are TGTGCCAGCTCACCATGGGACGGAGATAATTCACCCCTCCACTTT. It yields the protein CASSPWDGDNSPLHF.

The chain carries TRBV5-4 and TRBJ1-4; a weak D match, TRBD1 (6 bases). CDR1 and CDR2 from the germline V gene are SGHNT and YYREEE (reference sequence). V lost 5 bases and J 3 bases, leaving 23 bases between the germline ends. The CDR3 has 18 residues. CDR3 sequence: CASSKDPTGIGANEKLFF. CDR3 DNA sequence: TGTGCCAGCAGTAAAGATCCCACAGGGATAGGCGCTAATGAAAAACTGTTTTTT.

The chain recombines TRBV4-3 with TRBJ1-1; D not resolved. Trimming took off 2 bases at V and 2 bases at J, with 9 bases between the two ends. Germline V gene sequence: CDR1 LGHNA, CDR2 YSLEER. The CDR3 totals 14 residues. CDR3: CASSQLDTNTEAFF. CDR3 nucleotides: TGCGCCAGCAGCCAACTAGACACCAACACTGAAGCTTTCTTT.

This clone was picked up a small number of times. J is TRBJ2-7 and V is TRBV7-2, with 13 bases lining up with TRBD2. The CDR3 extends over 14 amino acids. The trim removed 4 bases at V and 6 bases at J, leaving 3 bases unmatched. Germline values: CDR1 SGHTA, CDR2 FQGNSA. CDR3 region: CASSYRLAGGEQYF. CDR3 bases: TGTGCCAGCAGCTACCGACTAGCGGGAGGCGAGCAGTACTTC.

V gene TRBV5-5 combines with J gene TRBJ2-2; D gene unclear. The germline V gene has CDR1 SGHKS and CDR2 YYEKEE (reference sequence). Trimming removed 2 bases from V and 0 bases from J, with 5 bases in between. CDR3 length: 14 residues. As DNA, the CDR3 is TGTGCCAGCAGCTTTCGATCGAACACCGGGGAGCTGTTTTTT. It yields the protein CASSFRSNTGELFF.

The V and J genes are TRBV10-1 and TRBJ2-2; D not certain. Trimming took 2 bases from V and 5 from J, leaving 9 bases between them. The CDR3 runs 14 residues. Germline V gene lookup returns CDR1 WNHNN and CDR2 SYGVQD (reference sequence). The CDR3 reads CASSETDLTGELFF. CDR3 sequence (DNA): TGCGCCAGCAGTGAGACGGACCTAACCGGGGAGCTGTTTTTT.

The chain recombines TRBV5-1 with TRBJ1-4; D is unresolved. The CDR3 contains 13 residues. The V gene lost 1 base and the J gene lost 8 bases, with 9 bases spanning the gap. Germline assignment: CDR1 SGHRS and CDR2 YFSETQ. In nucleotides, the CDR3 is TGCGCCAGCAGCTTGAACTATGGGGAAAAACTGTTTTTT. Translation gives CASSLNYGEKLFF.